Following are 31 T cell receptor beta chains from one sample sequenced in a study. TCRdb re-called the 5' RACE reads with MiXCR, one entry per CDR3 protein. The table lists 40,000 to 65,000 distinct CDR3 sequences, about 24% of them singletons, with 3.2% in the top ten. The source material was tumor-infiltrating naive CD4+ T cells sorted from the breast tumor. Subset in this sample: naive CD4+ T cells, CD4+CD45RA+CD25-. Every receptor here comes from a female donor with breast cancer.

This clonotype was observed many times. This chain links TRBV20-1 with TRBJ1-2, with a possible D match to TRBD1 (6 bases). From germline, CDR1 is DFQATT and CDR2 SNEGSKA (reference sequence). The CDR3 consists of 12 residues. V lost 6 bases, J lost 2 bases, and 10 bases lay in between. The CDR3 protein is CSAKQGNYGYTF. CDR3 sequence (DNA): TGCAGTGCCAAACAGGGAAACTATGGCTACACCTTC.

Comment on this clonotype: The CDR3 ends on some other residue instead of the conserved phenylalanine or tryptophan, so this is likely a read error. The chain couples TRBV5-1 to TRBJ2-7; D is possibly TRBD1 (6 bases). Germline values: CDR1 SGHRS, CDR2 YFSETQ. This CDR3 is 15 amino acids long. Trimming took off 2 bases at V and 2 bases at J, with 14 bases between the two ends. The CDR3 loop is CASSLGWTVTYEQYS. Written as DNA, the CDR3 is TGCGCCAGCAGCTTAGGTTGGACAGTAACCTACGAGCAGTACTCC.

CDR3: CASSLRSMVGNTEAFF. CDR3 DNA sequence: TGTGCCAGCAGCTTAAGGTCCATGGTGGGGAACACTGAAGCTTTCTTT. The rearrangement links TRBV7-8 to TRBJ1-1; no definite D call. V gave up 2 bases and J gave up 1 base, with 14 bases separating them. Germline assignment: CDR1 SGHVS and CDR2 FQNEAQ. This CDR3 has 16 amino acids.

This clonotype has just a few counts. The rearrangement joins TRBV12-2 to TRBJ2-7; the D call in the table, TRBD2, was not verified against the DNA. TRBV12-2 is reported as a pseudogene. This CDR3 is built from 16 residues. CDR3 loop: CASRLVLFGLVYEQYF. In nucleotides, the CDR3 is TGTGCAAGTCGCTTAGTCTTATTTGGACTAGTCTACGAGCAGTACTTC.

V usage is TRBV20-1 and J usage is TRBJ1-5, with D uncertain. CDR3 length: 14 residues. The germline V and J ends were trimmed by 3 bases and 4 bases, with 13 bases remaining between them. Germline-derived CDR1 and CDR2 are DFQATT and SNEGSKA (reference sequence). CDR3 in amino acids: CSASLGPSNQPQHF. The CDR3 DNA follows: TGCAGTGCTAGCCTCGGACCATCAAATCAGCCCCAGCATTTT.

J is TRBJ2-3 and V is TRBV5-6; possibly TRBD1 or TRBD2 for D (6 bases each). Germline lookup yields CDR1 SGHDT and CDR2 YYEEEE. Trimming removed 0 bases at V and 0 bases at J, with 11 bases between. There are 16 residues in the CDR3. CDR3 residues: CASSLARGVSTDTQYF. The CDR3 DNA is TGTGCCAGCAGCTTGGCAAGGGGGGTCAGCACAGATACGCAGTATTTT.

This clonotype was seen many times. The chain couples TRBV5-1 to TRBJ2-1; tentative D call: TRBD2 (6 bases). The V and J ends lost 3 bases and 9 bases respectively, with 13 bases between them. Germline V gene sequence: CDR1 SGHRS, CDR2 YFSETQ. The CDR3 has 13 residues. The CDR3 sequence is CASSSTSSSEQFF. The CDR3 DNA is TGCGCCAGCAGCTCGACTAGTAGTTCTGAGCAGTTCTTC.

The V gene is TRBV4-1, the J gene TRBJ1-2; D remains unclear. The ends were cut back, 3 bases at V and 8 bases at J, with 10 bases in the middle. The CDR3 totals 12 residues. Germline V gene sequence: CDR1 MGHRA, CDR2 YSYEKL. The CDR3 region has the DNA TGCGCCAGCAGCCATGACACGGTCGGCTACACCTTC. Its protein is CASSHDTVGYTF.

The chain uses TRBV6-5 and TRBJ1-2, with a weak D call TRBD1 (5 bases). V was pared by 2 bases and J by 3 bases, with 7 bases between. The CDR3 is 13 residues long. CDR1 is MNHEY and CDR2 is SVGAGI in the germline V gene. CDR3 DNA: TGTGCCAGCAGTTACGGCAGGGACTATGGCTACACCTTC. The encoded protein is CASSYGRDYGYTF.

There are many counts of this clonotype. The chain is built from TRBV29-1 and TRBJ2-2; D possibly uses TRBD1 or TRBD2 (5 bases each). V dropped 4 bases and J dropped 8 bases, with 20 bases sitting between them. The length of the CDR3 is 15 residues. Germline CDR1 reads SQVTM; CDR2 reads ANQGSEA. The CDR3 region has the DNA TGCAGCGTTGCCTCCCCGAGGGACGGGGTGGGGGAGCTGTTTTTT. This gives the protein CSVASPRDGVGELFF.

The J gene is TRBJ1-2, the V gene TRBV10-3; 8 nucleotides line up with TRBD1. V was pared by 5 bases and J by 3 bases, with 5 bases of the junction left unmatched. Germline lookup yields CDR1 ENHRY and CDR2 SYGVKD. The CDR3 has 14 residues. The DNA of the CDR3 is TGTGCCATCAGTCCGGGACAGGACCACTATGGCTACACCTTC. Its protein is CAISPGQDHYGYTF.

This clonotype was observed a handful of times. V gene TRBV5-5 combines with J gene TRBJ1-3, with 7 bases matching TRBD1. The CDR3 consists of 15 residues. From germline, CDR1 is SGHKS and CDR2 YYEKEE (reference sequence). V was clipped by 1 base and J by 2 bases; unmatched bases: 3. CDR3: CASSLTGEAGNTIYF. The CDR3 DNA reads TGTGCCAGCAGCTTGACAGGGGAGGCTGGAAACACCATATATTTT.

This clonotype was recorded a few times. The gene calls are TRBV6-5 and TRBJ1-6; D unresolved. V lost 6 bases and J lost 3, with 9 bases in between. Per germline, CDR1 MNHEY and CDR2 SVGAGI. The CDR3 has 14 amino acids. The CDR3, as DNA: TGTGCCAGCAGCGTGATGAACTATAATTCACCCCTCCACTTT. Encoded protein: CASSVMNYNSPLHF.

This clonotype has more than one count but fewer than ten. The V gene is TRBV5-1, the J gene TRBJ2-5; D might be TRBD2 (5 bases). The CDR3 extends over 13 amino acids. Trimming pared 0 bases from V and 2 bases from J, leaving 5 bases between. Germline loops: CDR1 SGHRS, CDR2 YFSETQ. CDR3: CASSLGGQETQYF. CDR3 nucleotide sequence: TGCGCCAGCAGCTTGGGCGGGCAAGAGACCCAGTACTTC.

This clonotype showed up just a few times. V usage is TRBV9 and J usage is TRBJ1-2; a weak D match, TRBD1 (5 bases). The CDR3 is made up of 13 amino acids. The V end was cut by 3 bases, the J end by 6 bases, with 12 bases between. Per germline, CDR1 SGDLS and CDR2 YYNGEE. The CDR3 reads CASSAGQGDGYTF. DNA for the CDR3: TGTGCCAGCAGCGCAGGGCAGGGAGATGGCTACACCTTC.

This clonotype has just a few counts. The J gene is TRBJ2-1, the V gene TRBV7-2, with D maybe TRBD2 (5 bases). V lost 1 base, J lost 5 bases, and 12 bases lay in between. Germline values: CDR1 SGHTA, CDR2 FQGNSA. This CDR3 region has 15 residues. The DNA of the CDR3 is TGTGCCAGCAGCTTAGTTGGACTCAGCAACAATGAGCAGTTCTTC. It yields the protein CASSLVGLSNNEQFF.

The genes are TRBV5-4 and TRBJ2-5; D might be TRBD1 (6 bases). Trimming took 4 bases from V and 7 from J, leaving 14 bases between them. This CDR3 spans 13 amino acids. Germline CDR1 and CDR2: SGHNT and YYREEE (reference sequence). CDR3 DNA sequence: TGTGCCAGCAGCCTAGAGTGGGGGCCGACCCAGTACTTC. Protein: CASSLEWGPTQYF.

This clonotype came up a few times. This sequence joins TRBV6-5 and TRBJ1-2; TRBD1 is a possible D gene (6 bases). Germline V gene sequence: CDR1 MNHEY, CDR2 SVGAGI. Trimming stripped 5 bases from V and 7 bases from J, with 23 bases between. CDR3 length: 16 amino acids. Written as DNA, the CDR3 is TGTGCCAGCAGTAAGACAGGAGGCGGCCGAGGGTCTGGCTACACCTTC. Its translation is CASSKTGGGRGSGYTF.

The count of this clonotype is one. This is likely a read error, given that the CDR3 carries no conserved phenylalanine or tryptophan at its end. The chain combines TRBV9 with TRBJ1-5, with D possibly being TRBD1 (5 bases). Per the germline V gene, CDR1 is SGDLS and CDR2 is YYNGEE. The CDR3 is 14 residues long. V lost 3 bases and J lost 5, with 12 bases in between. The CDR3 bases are TGTGCCAGCAGCGCCCAGGGCACGGATCAGCCCCAGCATCTT. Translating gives CASSAQGTDQPQHL.

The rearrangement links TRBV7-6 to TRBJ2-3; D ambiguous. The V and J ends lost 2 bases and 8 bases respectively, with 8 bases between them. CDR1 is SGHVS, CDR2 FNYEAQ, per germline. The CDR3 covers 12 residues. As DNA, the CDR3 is TGTGCCAGCAGCTTAACGCGAAGTACGCAGTATTTT. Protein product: CASSLTRSTQYF. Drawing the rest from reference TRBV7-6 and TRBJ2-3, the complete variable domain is GAGVSQSPRYKVTKRGQDVALRCDPISGHVSLYWYRQALGQGPEFLTYFNYEAQQDKSGLPNDRFSAERPEGSISTLTIQRTEQRDSAMYRCASSLTRSTQYFGPGTRLTVL.

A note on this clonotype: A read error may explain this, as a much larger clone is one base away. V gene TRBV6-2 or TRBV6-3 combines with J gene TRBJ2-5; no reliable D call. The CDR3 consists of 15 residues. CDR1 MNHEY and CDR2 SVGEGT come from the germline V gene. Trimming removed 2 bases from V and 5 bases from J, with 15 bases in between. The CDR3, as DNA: TGTGCCAGCAGTTACGGAACTACCCAGAGGGAGACCCAGTACTTC. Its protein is CASSYGTTQRETQYF.

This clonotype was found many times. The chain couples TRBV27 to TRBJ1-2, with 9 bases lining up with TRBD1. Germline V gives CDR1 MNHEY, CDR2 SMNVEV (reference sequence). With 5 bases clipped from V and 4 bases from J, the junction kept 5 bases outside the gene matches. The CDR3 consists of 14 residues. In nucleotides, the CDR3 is TGTGCCAGCAGTAAGGGGGACAGGGTCTATGGCTACACCTTC. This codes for CASSKGDRVYGYTF.

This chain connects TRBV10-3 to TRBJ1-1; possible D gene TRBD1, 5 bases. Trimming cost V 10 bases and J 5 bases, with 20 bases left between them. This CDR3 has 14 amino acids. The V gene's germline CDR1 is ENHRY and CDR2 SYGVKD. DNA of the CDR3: TGTGCCACAAACACCGAGGCGGGGGAAACTGAAGCTTTCTTT. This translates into CATNTEAGETEAFF.

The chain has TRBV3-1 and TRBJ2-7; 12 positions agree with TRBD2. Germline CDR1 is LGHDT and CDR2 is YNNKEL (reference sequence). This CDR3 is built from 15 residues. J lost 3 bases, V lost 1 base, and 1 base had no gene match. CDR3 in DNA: TGTGCCAGCAGCCAAGGACTAGCGGGAGTCTACGAGCAGTACTTC. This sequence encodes CASSQGLAGVYEQYF.

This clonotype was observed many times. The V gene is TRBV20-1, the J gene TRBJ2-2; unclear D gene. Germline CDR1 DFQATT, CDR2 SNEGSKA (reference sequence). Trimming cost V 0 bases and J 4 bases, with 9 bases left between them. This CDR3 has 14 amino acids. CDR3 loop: CSARDLQVTGELFF. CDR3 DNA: TGCAGTGCTAGAGATCTGCAGGTCACCGGGGAGCTGTTTTTT.

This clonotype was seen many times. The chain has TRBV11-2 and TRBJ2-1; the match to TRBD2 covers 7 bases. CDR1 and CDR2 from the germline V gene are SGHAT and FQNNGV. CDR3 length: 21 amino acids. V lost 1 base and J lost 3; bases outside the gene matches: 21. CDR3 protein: CASSLASVRTPRLAVYNEQFF. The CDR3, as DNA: TGTGCCAGCAGCTTAGCCTCTGTCCGGACGCCTAGACTAGCCGTCTACAATGAGCAGTTCTTC.

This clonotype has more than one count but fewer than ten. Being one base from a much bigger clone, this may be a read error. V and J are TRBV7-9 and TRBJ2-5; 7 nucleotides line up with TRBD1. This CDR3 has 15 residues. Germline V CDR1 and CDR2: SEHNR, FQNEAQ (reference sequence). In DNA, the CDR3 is TGTGCCTGCAGCGTGACCGGGACAGTACAAGAGACCCAGTACTTC. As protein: CACSVTGTVQETQYF.

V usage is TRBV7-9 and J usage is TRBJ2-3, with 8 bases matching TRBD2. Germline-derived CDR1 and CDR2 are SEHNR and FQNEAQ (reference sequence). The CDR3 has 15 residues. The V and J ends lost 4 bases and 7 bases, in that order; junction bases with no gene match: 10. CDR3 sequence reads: CASSSFRREVYTQYF. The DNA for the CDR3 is TGTGCCAGCAGCTCCTTCAGGCGGGAGGTGTATACGCAGTATTTT.

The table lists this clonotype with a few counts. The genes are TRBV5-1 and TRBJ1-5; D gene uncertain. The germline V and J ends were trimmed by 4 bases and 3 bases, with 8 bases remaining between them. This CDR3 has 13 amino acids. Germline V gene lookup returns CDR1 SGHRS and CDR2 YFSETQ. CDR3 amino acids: CASSAGDNQPQHF. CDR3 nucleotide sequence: TGCGCCAGCAGCGCCGGGGACAATCAGCCCCAGCATTTT. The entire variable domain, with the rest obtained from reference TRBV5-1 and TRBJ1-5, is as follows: KAGVTQTPRYLIKTRGQQVTLSCSPISGHRSVSWYQQTPGQGLQFLFEYFSETQRNKGNFPGRFSGRQFSNSRSEMNVSTLELGDSALYLCASSAGDNQPQHFGDGTRLSIL.

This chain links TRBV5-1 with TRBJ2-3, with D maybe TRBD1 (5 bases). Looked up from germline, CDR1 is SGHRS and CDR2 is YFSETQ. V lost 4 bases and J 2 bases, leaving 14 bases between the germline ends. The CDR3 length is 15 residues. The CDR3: CASSPQGPFTDTQYF. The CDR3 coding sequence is TGCGCCAGCAGCCCCCAGGGTCCCTTCACAGATACGCAGTATTTT.

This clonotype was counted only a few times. The CDR3 nucleotides read TGTGCCAGCAGTTCCTGGACTAGCGGGAGCGGAGAGACCCAGTACTTC. It codes for CASSSWTSGSGETQYF. The chain uses TRBV28 and TRBJ2-5; TRBD2 matches at 13 bases. Germline V gene sequence: CDR1 MDHEN, CDR2 SYDVKM. The CDR3 runs to 16 residues. Germline trimming cut 4 bases from V and 4 bases from J; bases unmatched to any gene: 6.